Reported below is one T cell receptor beta chain. The data are from a study of blood T cell repertoires in COVID-19. Turning to the study itself: Samples taken during acute and convalescent COVID-19 were collected in the United States, Italy and Spain.

In Cohort 3, a recovered donor had either two negative PCRs, clearance, or symptom resolution. The germline V and J ends were trimmed by 7 bases and 2 bases, with 12 bases remaining between them. The CDR3 contains 13 residues. Germline values: CDR1 MDHEN, CDR2 SYDVKM. Profiling relied on immunoSEQ multiplex PCR, and the TCRdb table lists in-frame clones only, not all of them. The profile shows 250,000 to 350,000 clones, 88% of them singletons. This receptor was obtained from a woman in her 50s who had recovered from COVID-19. The sample was PBMCs or T cells enriched from blood (not recorded which). The rearrangement links TRBV28 to TRBJ2-7, with D perhaps TRBD2 (5 bases). CDR3 coding DNA: TGTGCCAGCACCCCGAGGGTAGCCTACGAGCAGTACTTC. Residues: CASTPRVAYEQYF.